This T cell receptor (beta chain) was recovered during a study of blood T cell repertoires in COVID-19. The wider study: Some COVID-19 samples were acute and others convalescent; all came from the United States, Italy and Spain. PBMCs, B-cell-depleted T cells, or T cells provided the cDNA or gDNA that made up the material.

V trimming: 5 bases; J trimming: 8 bases; junction bases outside the gene matches: 9. In germline, CDR1 is SGHTA, CDR2 FQGNSA. The CDR3 sequence is 14 residues long. Enrollment of patients from Seattle took place during active infection, with longitudinal follow-up. How the authors handled the data: Estimates of nucleated cell counts were drawn from the amplification of reference gene primers. Profiling relied on immunoSEQ multiplex PCR, and the TCRdb table lists in-frame clones only, not all of them. V and J calls and clone size are copied from that table; D and trimming were computed from the DNA. The sample includes roughly 280,000 clones, roughly 90% seen only once; the top ten take approximately 11%.

The chain has TRBV7-2 and TRBJ1-2; 9 bases line up with TRBD1. The clonotype originates from a woman aged 25 to 45 with COVID-19, enrolled during active disease. The sample taken for sequencing was peripheral blood. The chain's CDR3 is CASSPTGGVGGYTF. The CDR3 bases are TGTGCCAGCAGCCCTACAGGGGGCGTGGGAGGCTACACCTTC.